Below, 12 T cell receptor beta chains from the same sample are listed, as sequenced in a study of control samples from healthy donors and cancer patients (dated by TCRdb to 2020 to 2022). The library relied on the immunoSEQ multiplex PCR assay. TCRdb provides this immuneACCESS table in a form limited to in-frame rearrangements. Some clones are lacking; in checked studies, under half of them reflect an unresolved V gene, and why the rest are absent is not known. Counted in this sample were 100,000 to 150,000 clones; 80% to 95% of them appeared once. The top ten hold 2% to 2.5% of the sample. Sequencing input: blood. Receptors were obtained from a man between 18 and 35 years old in good health.

The V gene is TRBV24-1, the J gene TRBJ2-1; TRBD2 might be the D (5 bases). Trimming removed 1 base from V and 8 bases from J, with 11 bases in between. This CDR3 is 14 amino acids long. The germline gives CDR1 KGHDR, CDR2 SFDVKD. The CDR3, as DNA: TGTGCCACCAGTGATTTCGAGGGTGTGGATGAGCAGTTCTTC. It translates to CATSDFEGVDEQFF.

The J gene is TRBJ1-6, the V gene TRBV25-1; D gene uncertain. This CDR3 has 16 residues. The germline V gene has CDR1 MGHDK and CDR2 SYGVNS. Trimming took 4 bases from V and 9 from J, leaving 19 bases between them. In DNA, the CDR3 is TGTGCCAGCAGTGGATCACTTCCCGCCTTTGGTTCACCCCTCCACTTT. Translated, it gives CASSGSLPAFGSPLHF.

The chain links TRBV18 to TRBJ2-3; 9 bases match TRBD2. From germline, CDR1 is KGHSH and CDR2 LQKENI. There are 15 residues in the CDR3. V lost 3 bases to trimming and J lost 7 bases; unmatched junction nucleotides: 8. CDR3 coding DNA: TGTGCCAGCTCACCGAACGGCGGGGGGGCCTATACGCAGTATTTT. This encodes CASSPNGGGAYTQYF.

The sample holds one count of this clone. The chain links TRBV10-1 to TRBJ2-3; D unresolved. CDR1 WNHNN and CDR2 SYGVQD come from the germline V gene (reference sequence). The CDR3 contains 14 residues. Trimming took 4 bases from V and 4 from J, leaving 12 bases between them. CDR3 loop: CASSGVDPADTQYF. DNA for the CDR3: TGCGCCAGCAGTGGCGTGGATCCGGCAGATACGCAGTATTTT.

The chain carries TRBV6-5 and TRBJ2-5; D is ambiguous. The CDR3 consists of 14 residues. Trimming stripped 4 bases from V and 5 bases from J, with 14 bases between. Germline V gives CDR1 MNHEY, CDR2 SVGAGI. The CDR3, as DNA: TGTGCCAGCAGTTCCCCCGCGGATCGGGAGACCCAGTACTTC. Translation: CASSSPADRETQYF.

This sequence joins TRBV7-9 and TRBJ1-4; 8 positions agree with TRBD1. Germline lookup yields CDR1 SEHNR and CDR2 FQNEAQ (reference sequence). V was clipped by 1 base and J by 2 bases; unmatched bases: 0. The CDR3 consists of 15 residues. The CDR3 nucleotides are TGTGCCAGCAGCTTAGGACAGGGGACTAATGAAAAACTGTTTTTT. This translates into CASSLGQGTNEKLFF. The full variable domain, with the rest looked up from reference TRBV7-9 and TRBJ1-4, is DTGVSQNPRHKITKRGQNVTFRCDPISEHNRLYWYRQTLGQGPEFLTYFQNEAQLEKSRLLSDRFSAERPKGSFSTLEIQRTEQGDSAMYLCASSLGQGTNEKLFFGSGTQLSVL.

V and J are TRBV7-9 and TRBJ2-2; 8 bases are shared with TRBD1. CDR3 size: 15 residues. Trimming removed 5 bases from V and 0 bases from J; junction bases left unmatched: 2. Germline CDR1 SEHNR, CDR2 FQNEAQ (reference sequence). The CDR3 nucleotides are TGTGCCAGCAGCCAGGGACAGGCGAACACCGGGGAGCTGTTTTTT. Translation: CASSQGQANTGELFF.

This clone was found once. The V gene is TRBV6-5, the J gene TRBJ1-2; D is ambiguous. Germline CDR1 reads MNHEY; CDR2 reads SVGAGI. V dropped 2 bases and J dropped 0 bases, with 10 bases sitting between them. This CDR3 has 15 residues. The CDR3 spells CASSYRQNPNYGYTF. The CDR3 DNA reads TGTGCCAGCAGTTACCGGCAGAATCCTAACTATGGCTACACCTTC.

The V call is TRBV3-1 (or the pseudogene TRBV3-2), the J call TRBJ2-5; D might be TRBD1 (6 bases). V dropped 2 bases and J dropped 4 bases, with 14 bases sitting between them. The CDR3 is made up of 15 amino acids. From germline, CDR1 is LGHDT and CDR2 YNNKEL (reference sequence). CDR3 sequence: CASSQSTGTGETQYF. The CDR3 DNA sequence: TGTGCCAGCAGCCAATCCACAGGGACGGGAGAGACCCAGTACTTC.

This clone was seen once. The chain combines TRBV3-1 (or the pseudogene TRBV3-2) with TRBJ2-1, with D tentatively TRBD1 (5 bases). The V end lost 2 bases, the J end lost 7 bases, and 15 bases lay between the germline ends. Germline loops: CDR1 LGHDT, CDR2 YNNKEL (reference sequence). This CDR3 region has 15 residues. The chain's CDR3 is CASSQMLGANNEQFF. CDR3 sequence (DNA): TGTGCCAGCAGCCAAATGCTAGGGGCTAATAATGAGCAGTTCTTC.

The rearrangement joins TRBV4-3 to TRBJ1-6; the D gene is possibly TRBD1 (6 bases). The germline V gene has CDR1 LGHNA and CDR2 YSLEER. V lost 0 bases to trimming and J lost 10 bases, with 13 bases between them. The CDR3 loop spans 15 amino acids. The CDR3 sequence is CASSQDGGGLSPLHF. The DNA for the CDR3 is TGCGCCAGCAGCCAAGATGGCGGGGGGCTATCACCCCTCCACTTT.

The chain joins TRBV5-6 to TRBJ2-3; TRBD1 matches at 7 bases. This CDR3 is built from 13 residues. CDR1 is SGHDT and CDR2 is YYEEEE in the germline V gene. The ends lost 4 bases at V and 4 bases at J; junction bases unmatched: 3. CDR3 bases: TGTGCCAGCAGCCGACAGGGCGCAGATACGCAGTATTTT. Protein product: CASSRQGADTQYF.